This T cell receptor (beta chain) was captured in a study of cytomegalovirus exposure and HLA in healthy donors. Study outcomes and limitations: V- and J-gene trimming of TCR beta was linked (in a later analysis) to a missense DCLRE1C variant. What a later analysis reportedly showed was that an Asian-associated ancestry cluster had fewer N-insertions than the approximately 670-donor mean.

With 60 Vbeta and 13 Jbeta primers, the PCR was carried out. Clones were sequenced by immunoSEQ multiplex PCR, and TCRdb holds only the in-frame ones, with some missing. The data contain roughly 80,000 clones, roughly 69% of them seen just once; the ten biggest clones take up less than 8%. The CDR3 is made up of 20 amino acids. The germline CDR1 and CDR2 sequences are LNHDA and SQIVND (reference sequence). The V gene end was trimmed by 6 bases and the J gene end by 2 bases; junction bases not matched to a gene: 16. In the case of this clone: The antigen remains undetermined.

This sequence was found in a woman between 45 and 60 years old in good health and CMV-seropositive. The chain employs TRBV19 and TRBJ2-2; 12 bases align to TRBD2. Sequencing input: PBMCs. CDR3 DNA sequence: TGTGCCAGTAGGACCCCACAGTGGGCTAGCGGGGGGGAAAACACCGGGGAGCTGTTTTTT. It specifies CASRTPQWASGGENTGELFF.